This T cell receptor beta chain was documented in a study of shared clonotypes between healthy human individuals. The table came from immunoSEQ multiplex PCR; TCRdb's copy has only in-frame clones and leaves some out. Here the sample spans 2 million to 2.5 million clones, around 90% being singletons. This CDR3 has 16 amino acids. J was trimmed by 5 bases and V by 3 bases; bases with no gene match: 11. Germline V CDR1 and CDR2: WNHNN, SYGVQD (reference sequence). It was into CD45RA+ naive and CD45RA-negative memory subsets that the CD4+ cells were split. This sequence originates from a man aged 18 to 29 in good health. Some clones in this sample may be carry-over from other donors' samples. The sequenced material came from naive CD4+ T cells from PBMCs. As for subset: CD45RA+ positively selected. The chain combines TRBV10-1 with TRBJ2-5; 8 bases fit TRBD1. CDR3: CASSESGTGLWETQYF. CDR3 coding DNA: TGCGCCAGCAGTGAATCCGGGACAGGCCTCTGGGAGACCCAGTACTTC.